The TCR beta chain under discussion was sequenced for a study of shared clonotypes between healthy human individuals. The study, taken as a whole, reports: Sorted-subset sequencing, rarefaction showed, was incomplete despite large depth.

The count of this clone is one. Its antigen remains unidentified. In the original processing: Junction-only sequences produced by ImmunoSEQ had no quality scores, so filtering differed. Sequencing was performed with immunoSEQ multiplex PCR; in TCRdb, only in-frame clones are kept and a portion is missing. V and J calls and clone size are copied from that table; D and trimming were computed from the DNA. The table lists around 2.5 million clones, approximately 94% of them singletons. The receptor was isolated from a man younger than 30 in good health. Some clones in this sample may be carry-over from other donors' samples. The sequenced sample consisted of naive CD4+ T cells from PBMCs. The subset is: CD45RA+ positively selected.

For the CDR3, the DNA is TGCGCCAGCAGCTTGGCCCAGGAGACCTCCTACGAGCAGTACTTC. Translating gives CASSLAQETSYEQYF. The chain couples TRBV5-1 to TRBJ2-7, with no clear D. There are 15 residues in the CDR3. Germline V lookup: CDR1 SGHRS, CDR2 YFSETQ. V lost 0 bases and J lost 0, with 10 bases in between. Drawing the rest from reference TRBV5-1 and TRBJ2-7, the complete variable domain is KAGVTQTPRYLIKTRGQQVTLSCSPISGHRSVSWYQQTPGQGLQFLFEYFSETQRNKGNFPGRFSGRQFSNSRSEMNVSTLELGDSALYLCASSLAQETSYEQYFGPGTRLTVT.